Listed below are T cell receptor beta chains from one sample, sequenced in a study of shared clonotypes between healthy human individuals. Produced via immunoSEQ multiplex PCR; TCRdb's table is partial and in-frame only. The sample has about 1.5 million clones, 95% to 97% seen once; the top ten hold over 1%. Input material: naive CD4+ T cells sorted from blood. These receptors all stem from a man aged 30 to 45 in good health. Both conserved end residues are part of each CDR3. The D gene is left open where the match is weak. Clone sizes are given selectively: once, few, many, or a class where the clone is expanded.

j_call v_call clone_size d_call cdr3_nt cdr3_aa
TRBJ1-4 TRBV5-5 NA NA TGTGCCAGCAGCTTCAGGGACAAAGAAAAACTGTTTTTT CASSFRDKEKLFF
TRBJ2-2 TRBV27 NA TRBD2 TGTGCCAGCAGTTTTAGGGTGGTAGCGGGAGGGCCCGGCACCGGGGAGCTGTTTTTT CASSFRVVAGGPGTGELFF
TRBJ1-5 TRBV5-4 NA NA TGTGCCAGCAGCTTGAGCCCAGGGGCCAGCAATCAGCCCCAGCATTTT CASSLSPGASNQPQHF
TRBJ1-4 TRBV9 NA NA TGTGCCAGCAGCGTAGGGGGTAAGGATGAAAAACTGTTTTTT CASSVGGKDEKLFF
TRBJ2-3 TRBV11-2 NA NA TGTGCCAGCAGCTTAGATCGGGCAGGGGCCGAGTATTTT CASSLDRAGAEYF
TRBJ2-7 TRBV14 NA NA TGTGCCAGCAGCCAAGTGGGCCCCCCAGGCGAGCAGTACTTC CASSQVGPPGEQYF
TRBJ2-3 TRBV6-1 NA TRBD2 TGTGCCAGCAGTGAAAGGACGGGAGGGCCCTTCACAGATACGCAGTATTTT CASSERTGGPFTDTQYF
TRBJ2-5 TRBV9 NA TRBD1 TGTGCCAGCAGCGTAGCTGGCAGGGGGTACGGAGAGACCCAGTACTTC CASSVAGRGYGETQYF
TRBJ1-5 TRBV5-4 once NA TGTGCCAGCAGCTTGGGAGGGCGCAATCAGCCCCAGCATTTT CASSLGGRNQPQHF
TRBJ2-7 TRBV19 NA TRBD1 TGTGCCAGTAGTCCCCGGGACAGGGGATTGCGTAAGCAGTACTTC CASSPRDRGLRKQYF
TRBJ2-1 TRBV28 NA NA TGTGCCAGCAGTTGGGCCTACGGTGAGCAGTTCTTC CASSWAYGEQFF
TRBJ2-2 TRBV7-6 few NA TGTGCCAGCACCGAGAACACCGGGGAGCTGTTTTTT CASTENTGELFF
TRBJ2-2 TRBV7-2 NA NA TGTGCCAGCAGCTTGGAGGTGGGCGGGGAGCTGTTTTTT CASSLEVGGELFF
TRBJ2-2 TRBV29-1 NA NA TGCAGCGGCCTTTACGGGGGCGGGGAGCTGTTTTTT CSGLYGGGELFF
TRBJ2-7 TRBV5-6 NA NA TGTGCCAGCAGCTTGGGGTCAGGGGTTCCCTACGAGCAGTACTTC CASSLGSGVPYEQYF
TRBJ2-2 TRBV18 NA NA TGTGCCAGCTCACCAATTACCGGGGAGCTGTTTTTT CASSPITGELFF
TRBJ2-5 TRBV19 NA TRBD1 TGTGCCAGTAGGACCGGACAGGGGTCAATGCACTTC CASRTGQGSMHF
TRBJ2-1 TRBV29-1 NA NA TGCAGCGTTGAACCCGGAAATGAGCAGTTCTTC CSVEPGNEQFF
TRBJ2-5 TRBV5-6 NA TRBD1 TGTGCCAGCAGCCAGGACAGGGGGGAGACCCAGTACTTC CASSQDRGETQYF
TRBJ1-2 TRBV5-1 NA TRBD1 TGCGCCAGCAGCCCAACCCCAGGGGGCTCGTCCTATGGCTACACCTTC CASSPTPGGSSYGYTF
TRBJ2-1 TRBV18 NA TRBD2 TGTGCCAGCTCACCACTAGCGGGAGGGACAGGGAATGAGCAGTTCTTC CASSPLAGGTGNEQFF
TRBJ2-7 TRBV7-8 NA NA TGTGCCAGCAGCATAGCCCCCCAAAACACCTACGAGCAGTACTTC CASSIAPQNTYEQYF
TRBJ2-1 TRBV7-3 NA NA TGTGCCAGCAGCGTGGGACGGAAGATAGTCTACAATGAGCAGTTCTTC CASSVGRKIVYNEQFF
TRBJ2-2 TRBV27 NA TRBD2 TGTGCCAGCAGTCTGGCTTTAGGTAGCGGGGTAGGGCACGGGGAGCTGTTTTTT CASSLALGSGVGHGELFF
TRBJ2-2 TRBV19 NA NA TGTGCCAGTACCAAAAGGGGGGTCACCGGGGAGCTGTTTTTT CASTKRGVTGELFF
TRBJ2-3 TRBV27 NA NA TGTGCCAGCAGTTTATCGAGAGTGAGCACAGATACGCAGTATTTT CASSLSRVSTDTQYF
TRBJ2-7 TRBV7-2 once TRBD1 TGTGCCAGCAGCTGGGGACAGTTCTACGAGCAGTACTTC CASSWGQFYEQYF
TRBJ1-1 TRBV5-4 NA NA TGTGCCAGCAGCTTGAAGTCAGGGCTGGACACTGAAGCTTTCTTT CASSLKSGLDTEAFF
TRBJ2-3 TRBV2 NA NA TGTGCCAGCAGTGATCCCCCTGGACCAACAGATACGCAGTATTTT CASSDPPGPTDTQYF
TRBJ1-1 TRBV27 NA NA TGTGCCAGCAGTCCCGGAGGCATGGAGGGCACTGAAGCTTTCTTT CASSPGGMEGTEAFF
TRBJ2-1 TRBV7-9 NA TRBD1 TGTGCCAGCAGCTTCTACAGGGGGACTTACAATGAGCAGTTCTTC CASSFYRGTYNEQFF
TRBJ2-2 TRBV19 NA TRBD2 TGTGCCAGTAGTATGATCCCTAGCGGGAGCTGGACCGGGGAGCTGTTTTTT CASSMIPSGSWTGELFF
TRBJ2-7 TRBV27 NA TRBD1 TGTGCCAGCAGTAAATTGACAGGGGGCTACGAGCAGTACTTC CASSKLTGGYEQYF